This record looks at one T cell receptor beta chain sequence and its context. Per the original methods: Reference gene primer amplification gave nucleated cell count estimates. Assay: immunoSEQ multiplex PCR; the TCRdb copy retains only in-frame clones and omits some. V and J calls and clone size are as listed in that table; D and trimming were resolved from the DNA. Of 220,000 or so clones in the sample, around 86% were seen once. These data are taken from a study of blood T cell repertoires in COVID-19. The wider study: Acute and convalescent COVID-19 samples came from the United States, Italy and Spain. T cells, B-cell-depleted T cells, or PBMCs provided the cDNA or gDNA that served as material.

This sequence was found in a man in his sixties who had recovered from COVID-19. Sequenced: peripheral blood.

CDR3 region: CSVEEAVSYEQYF. CDR3 nucleotide sequence: TGCAGCGTTGAAGAGGCAGTCTCCTACGAGCAGTACTTC. The chain uses TRBV29-1 and TRBJ2-7, with D unclear. V dropped 0 bases and J dropped 0 bases, with 6 bases sitting between them. CDR1 SQVTM and CDR2 ANQGSEA come from the germline V gene. CDR3 length equals 13 residues.